The 29 T cell receptor beta chains in this list originate from one sample, sequenced in a study of T cells in Graves' hyperthyroidism and ophthalmopathy. Amplification of TCR beta CDR3 regions used RNA as the template. The HTBI set primed first-round TCR CDR3 RT-PCR. Each CDR3 protein is one row after TCRdb ran MiXCR on the multiplex PCR reads. The sample has fewer than 650,000 distinct CDR3 sequences, 14% seen once. The sequencing sample was made of blood. Source of these receptors: a young woman with Graves' hyperthyroidism that later progressed to Graves' ophthalmopathy.

This clonotype came up many times. The chain combines TRBV28 with TRBJ2-3, with 8 bases identical to TRBD2. The germline CDR1 and CDR2 sequences are MDHEN and SYDVKM. The CDR3 extends over 16 amino acids. V shed 5 bases, J shed 4 bases, and the junction held 11 bases outside the gene matches. This chain's CDR3 is CASSTGHGGVPDTQYF. CDR3 bases: TGTGCCAGCAGTACGGGACACGGGGGGGTACCAGATACGCAGTATTTT.

A remark on this clonotype: This may stem from a read error, because a much larger clone lies one nucleotide away. V gene TRBV18 combines with J gene TRBJ1-4, with unresolved D. CDR3 length: 14 residues. Trimming took 6 bases from V and 0 from J, leaving 8 bases between them. The germline CDR1 and CDR2 sequences are KGHSH and LQKENI. The CDR3 nucleotides read TGTGCCAGCTCCTCCTATGCAACTAATGAAAAACTGTTTTTT. It specifies CASSSYATNEKLFF.

This sequence joins TRBV19 and TRBJ1-2, with TRBD1 identical over 12 bases. CDR3 length equals 14 residues. V dropped 5 bases and J dropped 7; count of bases not matched to a gene: 5. Germline CDR1 LNHDA, CDR2 SQIVND (reference sequence). This CDR3 is CASSGTGGWVGYTF. The CDR3 coding sequence is TGTGCCAGTAGTGGGACAGGGGGCTGGGTTGGCTACACCTTC.

This clonotype appeared many times. V usage is TRBV7-2 and J usage is TRBJ2-1; 10 bases map to TRBD2. This CDR3 comprises 15 residues. V gave up 4 bases and J gave up 8 bases; unmatched junction bases: 8. Germline CDR1 reads SGHTA; CDR2 reads FQGNSA. CDR3 sequence reads: CASSWLASGSHEQFF. CDR3 nucleotide sequence: TGTGCCAGCAGCTGGCTTGCTAGCGGGAGCCATGAGCAGTTCTTC.

This clonotype was counted ten times or more. The CDR3 DNA follows: TGTGCCAGCAGTTTATTGGGGGGGGACACTACGTATCAGCCCCAGCATTTT. As protein: CASSLLGGDTTYQPQHF. This rearrangement joins TRBV27 to TRBJ1-5, with a tentative D call TRBD1 (6 bases). CDR1 and CDR2 from the germline V gene are MNHEY and SMNVEV (reference sequence). The CDR3 length is 17 residues. Trimming pared 1 base from V and 5 bases from J, leaving 18 bases between.

The table lists this clonotype with a few counts. This CDR3 is CATSDSRTAKYEQYF. As DNA, the CDR3 is TGTGCCACCAGTGATTCCCGGACAGCGAAGTACGAGCAGTACTTC. This chain uses TRBV24-1 with TRBJ2-7; TRBD1 might be the D (6 bases). Germline V CDR1 and CDR2: KGHDR, SFDVKD. V was trimmed by 2 bases and J by 4 bases, leaving 14 bases between them. This CDR3 contains 15 residues.

This clonotype was observed many times. J is TRBJ1-2 and V is TRBV20-1; tentatively, D is TRBD1 (6 bases). CDR1 and CDR2 from the germline V gene are DFQATT and SNEGSKA (reference sequence). This CDR3 region has 12 residues. Trimming shortened V by 5 bases and J by 7 bases, and 14 bases separated the two germline ends. As DNA, the CDR3 is TGCAGTGCTCTTGTGGGGGCGCTTGGCTACACCTTC. As protein: CSALVGALGYTF.

This clonotype turned up a few times. The J gene is TRBJ1-5, the V gene TRBV7-9, with no clear D. Trimming cost V 1 base and J 13 bases, with 14 bases left between them. Germline V gene sequence: CDR1 SEHNR, CDR2 FQNEAQ (reference sequence). The CDR3 is 13 amino acids. The CDR3 loop is CASSLGLGEQQHF. The DNA of the CDR3 is TGTGCCAGCAGCTTAGGCCTTGGGGAACAGCAGCATTTT.

There are many counts of this clonotype. The V and J genes are TRBV5-1 and TRBJ2-7; 12 positions match TRBD2. Trimming took 4 bases from V and 1 from J; bases not matched to a gene: 9. The CDR3 is made up of 17 amino acids. Germline CDR1 SGHRS, CDR2 YFSETQ. This CDR3 is CASSPTTGTSGSYEQYF. The CDR3 coding sequence is TGCGCCAGCAGCCCGACAACGGGGACTAGCGGGTCCTACGAGCAGTACTTC.

A few counts support this clonotype. A clone one base away is much larger, so this may be a read error. This chain links TRBV27 with TRBJ2-5; the match to TRBD2 covers 14 bases. CDR3 size: 17 residues. From germline, CDR1 is MNHEY and CDR2 SMNVEV (reference sequence). The CDR3 is CGSSFLGLAGEAETQYF. The CDR3 DNA is TGTGGCAGCAGTTTTCTGGGACTAGCGGGAGAGGCGGAGACCCAGTACTTC.

This clonotype was observed a handful of times. The chain is built from TRBV7-2 and TRBJ2-5; D gene ambiguous. CDR3 length: 14 amino acids. The V gene lost 0 bases and the J gene lost 4 bases, with 9 bases spanning the gap. In germline, CDR1 is SGHTA, CDR2 FQGNSA. CDR3 in DNA: TGTGCCAGCAGCTTAGCGCAACCTAGAGAGACCCAGTACTTC. As protein: CASSLAQPRETQYF.

The sample holds many counts of this clonotype. The V gene is TRBV2, the J gene TRBJ1-2; TRBD1 matches at 7 bases. The V gene's germline CDR1 is SNHLY and CDR2 FYNNEI. V lost 5 bases, J lost 2 bases, and 5 bases stayed unmatched. The CDR3 totals 14 residues. The chain's CDR3 is CASSPEGQNYGYTF. The CDR3 bases are TGTGCCAGCAGTCCAGAGGGACAGAACTATGGCTACACCTTC.

This clonotype is a singleton in its sample. With a much larger clone just one base away, this may be a read error. The CDR3 sequence is CASSRIGGSNTEAFF. In nucleotides, the CDR3 is TGTGCCAGTAGTAGAATAGGGGGCTCGAACACTGAAGCTTTCTTT. V gene TRBV19 combines with J gene TRBJ1-1; TRBD1 agrees at 7 bases. V trimming: 4 bases; J trimming: 1 base; junction bases outside the gene matches: 6. The germline V gene has CDR1 LNHDA and CDR2 SQIVND (reference sequence). The CDR3 loop spans 15 amino acids.

About this clonotype itself: This may come from a read error, since a much larger clone is one base off. The chain joins TRBV20-1 to TRBJ2-7; 7 bases map to TRBD1. The CDR3 loop spans 15 amino acids. The germline CDR1 and CDR2 sequences are DFQATT and SNEGSKA (reference sequence). V trimming: 3 bases; J trimming: 0 bases; junction bases outside the gene matches: 8. The CDR3 protein is CSARPHRDSSYEQYF. As DNA, the CDR3 is TGCAGTGCTAGGCCTCATCGGGACAGCTCCTACGAGCAGTACTTC.

The chain uses TRBV7-8 and TRBJ2-7; a possible D gene is TRBD1 (6 bases). Germline loops: CDR1 SGHVS, CDR2 FQNEAQ. With 1 base removed from V and 2 bases from J, the gap between germline ends came to 12 bases. The CDR3 totals 15 residues. CDR3 in amino acids: CASSLGQGIPYEQYF. The DNA for the CDR3 is TGTGCCAGCAGCTTAGGGCAGGGGATCCCCTACGAGCAGTACTTC. The complete variable domain, with remaining parts taken from reference TRBV7-8 and TRBJ2-7, reads GAGVSQSPRYKVAKRGQDVALRCDPISGHVSLFWYQQALGQGPEFLTYFQNEAQLDKSGLPSDRFFAERPEGSVSTLKIQRTQQEDSAVYLCASSLGQGIPYEQYFGPGTRLTVT.

This chain uses TRBV7-9 with TRBJ2-5, with D unclear. The CDR3 contains 12 residues. CDR1 and CDR2 from the germline V gene are SEHNR and FQNEAQ (reference sequence). Trimming pared 1 base from V and 8 bases from J, leaving 8 bases between. CDR3 protein: CASSLVTETQYF. The CDR3 DNA sequence: TGTGCCAGCAGCTTAGTTACGGAAACCCAGTACTTC.

The sample holds many counts of this clonotype. This sequence joins TRBV7-2 and TRBJ2-7, with a weak D call TRBD2 (5 bases). The CDR3 extends over 14 amino acids. Germline CDR1 SGHTA, CDR2 FQGNSA. With 1 base removed from V and 5 bases from J, the gap between germline ends came to 12 bases. DNA of the CDR3: TGTGCCAGCAGCTTAGTAGAGGGTTCCCACGAGCAGTACTTC. Residues: CASSLVEGSHEQYF.

This clonotype has only a few counts. The chain links TRBV28 to TRBJ2-3, with 10 bases matching TRBD2. V lost 5 bases, J lost 3 bases, and 8 bases stayed unmatched. Germline V lookup: CDR1 MDHEN, CDR2 SYDVKM. This CDR3 has 16 amino acids. The CDR3 region is CASSPASGRGTDTQYF. CDR3 DNA: TGTGCCAGCAGTCCCGCTAGCGGGAGAGGGACAGATACGCAGTATTTT.

Details on this clonotype: A much larger clone lies one base from this, so it may be a read error. The chain combines TRBV19 with TRBJ2-1; 8 bases line up with TRBD2. The DNA end favors TRBJ2-7, so the J call may be wrong. CDR3 length: 15 residues. Germline V gene lookup returns CDR1 LNHDA and CDR2 SQIVND (reference sequence). This chain's CDR3 is CASSMVAGRNNEQYF. The CDR3 DNA sequence: TGTGCCAGTAGTATGGTAGCGGGACGGAACAATGAGCAGTACTTC.

On this clonotype itself: This clone may be a read error of a much larger clone one base away. The rearrangement uses TRBV2 and TRBJ2-1; D is ambiguous. V was trimmed by 9 bases and J by 10 bases, leaving 13 bases between them. This CDR3 region has 11 residues. From germline, CDR1 is SNHLY and CDR2 FYNNEI. The CDR3 nucleotides read TGTGCCAGAACCTGGACCCTGGAGCAGTTCTTC. This sequence encodes CARTWTLEQFF.

Note on this clonotype: Being one base from a much bigger clone, this may be a read error. The chain carries TRBV20-1 and TRBJ2-3, with TRBD2 matching over 9 bases. Per the germline V gene, CDR1 is DFQATT and CDR2 is SNEGSKA (reference sequence). The CDR3 length is 16 residues. V lost 6 bases to trimming and J lost 2 bases; unmatched junction nucleotides: 12. CDR3 residues: CSALDSGGALTDTQYF. In DNA form, the CDR3 reads TGCAGTGCCCTCGATAGCGGGGGAGCGCTCACAGATACGCAGTATTTT.

The chain joins TRBV9 to TRBJ2-7; D is perhaps TRBD1 (6 bases). Trimming removed 0 bases from V and 2 bases from J, with 12 bases in between. In germline, CDR1 is SGDLS, CDR2 YYNGEE. The CDR3 contains 15 residues. The CDR3 nucleotides are TGTGCCAGCAGCGTAGGGCAGGGGAATGCCTACGAGCAGTACTTC. This codes for CASSVGQGNAYEQYF.

In its sample, this clonotype was seen many times. CDR3 bases: TGTGCCAGCAGCTTAAGGGGCTGGACTAGCGGGAACTATGAGCAGTTCTTC. As protein: CASSLRGWTSGNYEQFF. The chain carries TRBV11-2 and TRBJ2-1; the match to TRBD2 covers 12 bases. V dropped 2 bases and J dropped 8; count of bases not matched to a gene: 10. The CDR3 is made up of 17 amino acids. The germline V gene has CDR1 SGHAT and CDR2 FQNNGV.

This chain connects TRBV6-1 to TRBJ2-7; 11 bases are shared with TRBD1. Germline V gene sequence: CDR1 MNHNS, CDR2 SASEGT. V lost 10 bases to trimming and J lost 3 bases; unmatched junction nucleotides: 8. The CDR3 extends over 14 amino acids. The CDR3, as DNA: TGTGCCACGGGTTGGACAGGGGGCCTCTACGAGCAGTACTTC. It is translated as CATGWTGGLYEQYF.

The CDR3 DNA is TGCAGCGTTGTGGGGACAGTCGGTGAGCAGTTCTTC. It encodes CSVVGTVGEQFF. The rearrangement uses TRBV29-1 and TRBJ2-1; TRBD1 matches 7 bases. CDR1 is SQVTM and CDR2 is ANQGSEA in the germline V gene. CDR3 size: 12 residues. V dropped 4 bases and J dropped 9; count of bases not matched to a gene: 6.

Concerning this clonotype itself: One base away lies a much larger clone, so this may be a sequencing read error. The CDR3 does not end in the conserved phenylalanine or tryptophan, so this is likely a read error. The J gene is TRBJ1-5, the V gene TRBV18; TRBD1 aligns across 10 bases. The V and J ends lost 4 bases and 7 bases, in that order; junction bases with no gene match: 4. This CDR3 has 14 amino acids. Germline values: CDR1 KGHSH, CDR2 LQKENI. The CDR3 bases are TGTGCCAGCTCACTAGGGACAGGGGAGCAGCCCCAGCATCTT. It codes for CASSLGTGEQPQHL.

This clonotype was picked up many times. The gene calls are TRBV5-1 and TRBJ1-1, with a tentative D call TRBD1 (6 bases). The germline V and J ends were trimmed by 0 bases and 7 bases, with 13 bases remaining between them. In germline, CDR1 is SGHRS, CDR2 YFSETQ. The CDR3 has 14 amino acids. CDR3 sequence (DNA): TGCGCCAGCAGCTTGGAGTTGTCCAGGGGTGAAGCTTTCTTT. Translated, it gives CASSLELSRGEAFF.

This clonotype was seen many times. The rearrangement joins TRBV29-1 to TRBJ2-5, with D perhaps being TRBD1 or TRBD2 (6 bases each). CDR1 and CDR2 from the germline V gene are SQVTM and ANQGSEA. Trimming shortened V by 5 bases and J by 10 bases, and 17 bases separated the two germline ends. The length of the CDR3 is 12 residues. In DNA, the CDR3 is TGCAGCGTTCTAGGGGGGTATGAGGGCCAGTACTTC. This codes for CSVLGGYEGQYF.

The chain uses TRBV20-1 and TRBJ2-7; 11 nucleotides match TRBD2. This CDR3 has 16 amino acids. Looked up from germline, CDR1 is DFQATT and CDR2 is SNEGSKA (reference sequence). Trimming at V came to 0 bases and at J to 4 bases, leaving 8 bases not matched to a gene. The CDR3 here is CSARDLRTSGSYEQYF. In DNA, the CDR3 is TGCAGTGCTAGAGATCTTAGAACTAGCGGGAGTTACGAGCAGTACTTC.